The clone carrying this T cell receptor (beta chain) was recorded many times. The data derive from a study of T cells after yellow fever vaccination. Per the germline V gene, CDR1 is SGHVS and CDR2 is FNYEAQ. The CDR3 sequence is 15 residues long. Trimming removed 4 bases from V and 7 bases from J; junction bases left unmatched: 10. Production of TCR cDNA was by 5'RACE template switching, which also added a universal primer site and UMIs. Each CDR3 protein gets one entry after TCRdb re-called the 5' RACE reads with MiXCR. This sample yields a few hundred thousand distinct CDR3 sequences, of which 7.5% to 9% are seen a single time; about 20% belongs to the top ten.

This material consisted of PBMCs, taken on the day of the first yellow fever vaccination. This clonotype was obtained from a man younger than 35 who received the YFV17D yellow fever vaccine. The V call is TRBV7-6, the J call TRBJ2-1; the match to TRBD2 covers 7 bases. CDR3 in DNA: TGTGCCAGCAGCTCGGGGGGACTTATTGGAAATGAGCAGTTCTTC. Translated, it gives CASSSGGLIGNEQFF.